The 7 T cell receptor beta chains listed next were all sequenced from one sample in a study of T-cell reconstitution after alpha-beta-depleted transplantation in children. Preparation of the TCRbeta library used unique molecular identifiers. TCRdb passed the PCR reads through MiXCR, listing each CDR3 protein once. The sample contains around 360,000 distinct CDR3 sequences, around 10% of which appear only once. Material: PBMCs from the stem cell graft donor, obtained from the stem cell graft. These receptor sequences come from a human donor who donated a stem cell graft to a child with acute lymphoblastic leukemia.

The rearrangement joins TRBV20-1 to TRBJ2-3; 8 bases align to TRBD2. In germline, CDR1 is DFQATT, CDR2 SNEGSKA (reference sequence). This CDR3 comprises 15 residues. Trimming took 3 bases from V and 0 from J; bases not matched to a gene: 5. As DNA, the CDR3 is TGCAGTGCTAGGGACCCTAGCGGGAGCACAGATACGCAGTATTTT. Amino acids: CSARDPSGSTDTQYF.

As for this clonotype: A much larger clonotype is one base distant, so this may be a read error. The chain uses TRBV7-2 and TRBJ2-2, with D perhaps given as TRBD1 or TRBD2 (5 bases each). This CDR3 has 13 residues. Germline loops: CDR1 SGHTA, CDR2 FQGNSA. This CDR3 is CASSSRVAGDLFF. In DNA form, the CDR3 reads TGTGCCAGCAGCTCCAGGGTGGCCGGGGACCTGTTTTTT.

The table lists this clonotype with a few counts. The genes are TRBV27 and TRBJ2-3; D uncertain. The CDR3 has 13 residues. The germline CDR1 and CDR2 sequences are MNHEY and SMNVEV (reference sequence). V shed 7 bases and J shed 2 bases, with 10 bases lying between them. This chain's CDR3 is CASMGRNTDTQYF. CDR3 DNA sequence: TGTGCCAGCATGGGCAGGAACACAGATACGCAGTATTTT.

This clonotype has a count of ten or more. The chain recombines TRBV7-9 with TRBJ1-2, with a tentative D call TRBD1 (5 bases). V dropped 5 bases and J dropped 3 bases, with 16 bases sitting between them. Germline V gives CDR1 SEHNR, CDR2 FQNEAQ (reference sequence). This CDR3 is built from 15 residues. The CDR3 DNA reads as TGTGCCAGCAGCCGCGACGACAGAACGCACTATGGCTACACCTTC. Translation: CASSRDDRTHYGYTF. The full variable domain, with the rest looked up from reference TRBV7-9 and TRBJ1-2, is DTGVSQNPRHKITKRGQNVTFRCDPISEHNRLYWYRQTLGQGPEFLTYFQNEAQLEKSRLLSDRFSAERPKGSFSTLEIQRTEQGDSAMYLCASSRDDRTHYGYTFGSGTRLTVV.

This rearrangement joins TRBV4-2 to TRBJ1-4; D is uncertain. V shed 4 bases and J shed 4 bases, with 16 bases lying between them. This CDR3 contains 16 residues. CDR1 is LGHNA, CDR2 YNFKEQ, per germline. The CDR3 protein is CASSLPGAELNEKLFF. The DNA for the CDR3 is TGTGCCAGCAGCCTACCCGGTGCTGAGCTTAATGAAAAACTGTTTTTT.

The table lists this clonotype with a few counts. The chain has TRBV5-4 and TRBJ2-1; D gene ambiguous. Trimming cost V 4 bases and J 0 bases, with 20 bases left between them. The CDR3 is 18 residues long. Per the germline V gene, CDR1 is SGHNT and CDR2 is YYREEE (reference sequence). The CDR3 nucleotides read TGTGCCAGCAGCCTCCGGGCCCCCGGAAGAGGCTCCTACAATGAGCAGTTCTTC. Residues: CASSLRAPGRGSYNEQFF.

As to this clonotype: This may stem from a read error, because a much larger clone lies one nucleotide away. CDR3 amino acids: CASSKESRATYEQYF. In nucleotides, the CDR3 is TGTGCCAGCAGCAAAGAAAGCCGGGCTACCTACGAGCAGTACTTC. This chain uses TRBV3-1 with TRBJ2-7; no reliable D call. There are 15 residues in the CDR3. CDR1 and CDR2 (germline): LGHDT, YNNKEL (reference sequence).